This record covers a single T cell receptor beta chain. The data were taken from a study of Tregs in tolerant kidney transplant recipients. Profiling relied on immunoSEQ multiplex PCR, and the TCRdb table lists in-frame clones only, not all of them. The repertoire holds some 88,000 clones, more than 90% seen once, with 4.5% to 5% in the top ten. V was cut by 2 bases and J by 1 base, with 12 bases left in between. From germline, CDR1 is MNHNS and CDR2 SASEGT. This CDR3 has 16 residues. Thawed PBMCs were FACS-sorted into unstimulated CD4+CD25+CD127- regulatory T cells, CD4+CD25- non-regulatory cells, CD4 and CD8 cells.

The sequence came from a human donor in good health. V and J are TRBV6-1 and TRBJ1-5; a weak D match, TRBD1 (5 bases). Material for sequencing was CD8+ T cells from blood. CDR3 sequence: CASSENVWDSNQPQHF. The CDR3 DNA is TGTGCCAGCAGTGAAAATGTATGGGACAGCAATCAGCCCCAGCATTTT.